The clone carrying this T cell receptor (beta chain) was seen a handful of times. TCRdb re-derived calls from the 5' RACE reads in MiXCR, one entry per CDR3 protein. Of around 250,000 distinct CDR3 sequences in the sample, around 8.8% were seen once. These data belong to a study of identical twins. Donors were all healthy Caucasians. CDR1 is LGHDT, CDR2 YNNKEL, per germline (reference sequence). The CDR3 covers 17 residues. V lost 1 base and J 1 base, leaving 13 bases between the germline ends. The sample was also linked to a second study, of yellow fever vaccine responses in identical twins.

The source of this sequence is a young woman in good health. Sequencing was carried out using CD8+ T cells sorted from blood. The chain uses TRBV3-1 and TRBJ2-2, with D perhaps matching TRBD1 (6 bases). The CDR3 region is CASSQGGGALNTGELFF. The CDR3, as DNA: TGTGCCAGCAGCCAAGGAGGGGGAGCTCTGAACACCGGGGAGCTGTTTTTT.